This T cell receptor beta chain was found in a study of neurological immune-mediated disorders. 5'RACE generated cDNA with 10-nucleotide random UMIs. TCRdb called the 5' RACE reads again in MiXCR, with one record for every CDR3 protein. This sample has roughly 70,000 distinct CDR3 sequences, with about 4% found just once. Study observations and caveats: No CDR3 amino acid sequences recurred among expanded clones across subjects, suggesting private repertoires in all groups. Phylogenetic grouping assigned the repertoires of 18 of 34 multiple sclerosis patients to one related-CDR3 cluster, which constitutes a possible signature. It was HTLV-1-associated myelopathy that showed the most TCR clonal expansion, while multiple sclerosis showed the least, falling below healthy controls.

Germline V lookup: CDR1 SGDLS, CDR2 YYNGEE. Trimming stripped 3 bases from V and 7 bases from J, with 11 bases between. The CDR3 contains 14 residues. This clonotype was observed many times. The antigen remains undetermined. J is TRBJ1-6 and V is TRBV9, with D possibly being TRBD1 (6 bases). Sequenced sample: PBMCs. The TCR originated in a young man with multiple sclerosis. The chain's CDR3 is CASSGGALNSPLHF. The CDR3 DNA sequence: TGTGCCAGCAGCGGGGGGGCCCTAAATTCACCCCTCCACTTT.